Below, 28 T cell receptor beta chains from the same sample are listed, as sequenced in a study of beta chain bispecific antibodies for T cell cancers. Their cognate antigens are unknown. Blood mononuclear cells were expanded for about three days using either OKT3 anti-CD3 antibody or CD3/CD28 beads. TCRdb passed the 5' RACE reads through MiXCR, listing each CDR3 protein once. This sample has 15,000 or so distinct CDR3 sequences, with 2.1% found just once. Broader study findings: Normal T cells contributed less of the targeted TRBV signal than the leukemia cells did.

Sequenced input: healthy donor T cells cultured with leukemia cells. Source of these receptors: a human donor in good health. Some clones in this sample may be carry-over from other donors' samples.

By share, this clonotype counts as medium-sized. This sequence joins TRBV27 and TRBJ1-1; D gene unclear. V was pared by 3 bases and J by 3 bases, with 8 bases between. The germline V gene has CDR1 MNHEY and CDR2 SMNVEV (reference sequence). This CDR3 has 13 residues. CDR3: CASSFDTYTEAFF. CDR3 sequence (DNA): TGTGCCAGCAGTTTCGACACCTACACTGAAGCTTTCTTT.

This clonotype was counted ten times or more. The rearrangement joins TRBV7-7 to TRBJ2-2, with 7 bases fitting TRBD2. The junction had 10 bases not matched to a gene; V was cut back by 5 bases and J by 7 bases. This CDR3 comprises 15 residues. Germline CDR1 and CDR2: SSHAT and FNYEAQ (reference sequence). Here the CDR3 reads CASSPYGGLGGELFF. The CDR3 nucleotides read TGTGCCAGCAGCCCCTACGGGGGGTTGGGCGGGGAGCTGTTTTTT.

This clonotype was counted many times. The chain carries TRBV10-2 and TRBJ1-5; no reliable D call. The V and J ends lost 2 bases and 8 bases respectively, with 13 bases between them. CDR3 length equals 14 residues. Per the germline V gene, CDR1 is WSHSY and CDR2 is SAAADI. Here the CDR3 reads CASSELGRSEPQHF. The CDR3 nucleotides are TGCGCCAGCAGTGAGCTTGGCAGGTCGGAGCCCCAGCATTTT.

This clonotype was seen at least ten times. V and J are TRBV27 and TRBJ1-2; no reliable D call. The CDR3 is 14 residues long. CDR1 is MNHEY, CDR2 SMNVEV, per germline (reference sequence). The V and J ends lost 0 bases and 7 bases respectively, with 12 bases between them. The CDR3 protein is CASSLSATVPGYTF. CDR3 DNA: TGTGCCAGCAGTTTATCGGCTACGGTTCCTGGCTACACCTTC.

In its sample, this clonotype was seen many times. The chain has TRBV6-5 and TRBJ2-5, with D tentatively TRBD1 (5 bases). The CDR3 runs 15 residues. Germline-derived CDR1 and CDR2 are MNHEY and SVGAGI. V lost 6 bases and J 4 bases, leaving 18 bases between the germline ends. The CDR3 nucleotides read TGTGCCAGCAGCCCTGACAGCCTCGCAGGAGAGACCCAGTACTTC. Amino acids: CASSPDSLAGETQYF.

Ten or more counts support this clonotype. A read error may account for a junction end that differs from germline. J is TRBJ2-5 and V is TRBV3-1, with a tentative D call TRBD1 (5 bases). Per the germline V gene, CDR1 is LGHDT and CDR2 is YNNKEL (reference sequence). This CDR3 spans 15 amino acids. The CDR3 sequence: CSSSPLPGYQETQYF. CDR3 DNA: TGTTCCAGCAGCCCTCTGCCAGGGTACCAAGAGACCCAGTACTTC.

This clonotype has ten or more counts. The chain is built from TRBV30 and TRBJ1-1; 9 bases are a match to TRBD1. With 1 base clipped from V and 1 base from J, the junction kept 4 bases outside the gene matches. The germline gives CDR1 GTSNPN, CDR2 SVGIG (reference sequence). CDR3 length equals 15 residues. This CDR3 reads CAWSALDRGNTEAFF. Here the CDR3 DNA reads TGTGCCTGGAGTGCCTTGGACAGGGGGAACACTGAAGCTTTCTTT.

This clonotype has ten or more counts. DNA for the CDR3: TGTGCCAGCAGTCACGGGGGTGGGGGAAGGGCTGAAGCTTTCTTT. This gives the protein CASSHGGGGRAEAFF. The gene calls are TRBV6-1 and TRBJ1-1, with D possibly being TRBD1 (5 bases). V was shortened by 5 bases and J by 6 bases, with 19 bases between the two germline ends. The CDR3 totals 15 residues. Germline CDR1 and CDR2: MNHNS and SASEGT.

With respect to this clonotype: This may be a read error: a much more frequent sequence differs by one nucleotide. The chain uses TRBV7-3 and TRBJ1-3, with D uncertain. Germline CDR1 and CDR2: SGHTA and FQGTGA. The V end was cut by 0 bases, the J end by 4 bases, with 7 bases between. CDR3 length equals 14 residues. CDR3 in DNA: TGTGCCAGCAGCTTAACAGTGGGCGGAAACACCATATATTTT. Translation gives CASSLTVGGNTIYF.

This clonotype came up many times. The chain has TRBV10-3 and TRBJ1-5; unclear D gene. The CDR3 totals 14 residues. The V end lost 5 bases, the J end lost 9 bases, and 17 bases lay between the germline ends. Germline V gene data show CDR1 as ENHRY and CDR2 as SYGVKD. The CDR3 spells CAISPRGQEGPQHF. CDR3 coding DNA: TGTGCCATCAGTCCTCGGGGTCAAGAAGGGCCCCAGCATTTT.

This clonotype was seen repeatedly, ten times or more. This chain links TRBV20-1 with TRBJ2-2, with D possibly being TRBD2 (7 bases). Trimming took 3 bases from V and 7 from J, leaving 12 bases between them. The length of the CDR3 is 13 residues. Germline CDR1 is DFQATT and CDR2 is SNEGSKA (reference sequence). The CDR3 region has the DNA TGCAGTGCTAGCGGGGGGCCTCTCGGGGAGCTGTTTTTT. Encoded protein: CSASGGPLGELFF.

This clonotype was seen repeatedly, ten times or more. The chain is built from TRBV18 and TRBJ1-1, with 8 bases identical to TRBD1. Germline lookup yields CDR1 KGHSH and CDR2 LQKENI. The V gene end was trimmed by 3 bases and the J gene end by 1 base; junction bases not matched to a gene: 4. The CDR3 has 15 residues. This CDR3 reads CASSPPTGGNTEAFF. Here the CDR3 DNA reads TGTGCCAGCTCACCTCCCACAGGGGGGAACACTGAAGCTTTCTTT.

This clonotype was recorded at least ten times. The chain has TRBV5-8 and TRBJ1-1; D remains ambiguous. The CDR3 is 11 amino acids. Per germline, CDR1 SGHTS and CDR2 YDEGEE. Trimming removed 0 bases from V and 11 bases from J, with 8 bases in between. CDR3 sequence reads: CASSLGLGAFF. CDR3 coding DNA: TGTGCCAGCAGCTTGGGGCTTGGGGCTTTCTTT.

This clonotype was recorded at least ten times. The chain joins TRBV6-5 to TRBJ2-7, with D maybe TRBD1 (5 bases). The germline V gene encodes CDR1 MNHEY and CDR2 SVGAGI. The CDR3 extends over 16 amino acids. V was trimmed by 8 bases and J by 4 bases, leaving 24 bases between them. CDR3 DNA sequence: TGTGCCAGCCAATCACCCGCCGAAGGGGTTCGTTACGAGCAGTACTTC. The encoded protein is CASQSPAEGVRYEQYF.

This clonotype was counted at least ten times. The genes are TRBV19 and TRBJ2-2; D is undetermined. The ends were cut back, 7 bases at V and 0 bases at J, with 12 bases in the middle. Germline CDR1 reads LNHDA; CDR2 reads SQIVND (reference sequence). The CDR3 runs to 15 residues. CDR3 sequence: CASTKQYANTGELFF. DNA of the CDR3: TGTGCCAGTACCAAACAGTACGCGAACACCGGGGAGCTGTTTTTT. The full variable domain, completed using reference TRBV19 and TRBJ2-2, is DGGITQSPKYLFRKEGQNVTLSCEQNLNHDAMYWYRQDPGQGLRLIYYSQIVNDFQKGDIAEGYSVSREKKESFPLTVTSAQKNPTAFYLCASTKQYANTGELFFGEGSRLTVL.

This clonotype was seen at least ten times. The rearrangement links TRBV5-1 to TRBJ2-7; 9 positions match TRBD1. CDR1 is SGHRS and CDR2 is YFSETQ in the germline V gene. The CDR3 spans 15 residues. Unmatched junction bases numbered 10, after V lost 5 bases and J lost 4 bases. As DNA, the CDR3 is TGCGCCAGCAGTCCGACAGGGGGGACGATTTACGAGCAGTACTTC. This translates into CASSPTGGTIYEQYF.

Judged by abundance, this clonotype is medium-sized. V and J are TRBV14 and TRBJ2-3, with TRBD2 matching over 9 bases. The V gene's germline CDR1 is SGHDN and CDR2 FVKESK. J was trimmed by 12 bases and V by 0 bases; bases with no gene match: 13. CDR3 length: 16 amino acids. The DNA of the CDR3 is TGTGCCAGCAGCCAAGAGGCAGGGACTAGCCCTTGGTTACAGTATTTT. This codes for CASSQEAGTSPWLQYF.

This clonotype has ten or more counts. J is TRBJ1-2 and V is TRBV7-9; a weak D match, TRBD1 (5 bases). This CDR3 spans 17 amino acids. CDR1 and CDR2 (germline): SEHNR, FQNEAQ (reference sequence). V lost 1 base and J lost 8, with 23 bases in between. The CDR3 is CASSLGMEGGQGRGYTF. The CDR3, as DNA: TGTGCCAGCAGCTTAGGGATGGAAGGAGGGCAGGGCAGAGGCTACACCTTC.

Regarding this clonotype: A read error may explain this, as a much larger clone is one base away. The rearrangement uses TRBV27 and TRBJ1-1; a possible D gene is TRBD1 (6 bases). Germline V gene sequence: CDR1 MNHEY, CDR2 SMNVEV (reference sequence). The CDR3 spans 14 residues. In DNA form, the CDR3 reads TGTGCCAGCAGTTTCATCTGGGGGGACACTGGAGCTTTCTTT. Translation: CASSFIWGDTGAFF.

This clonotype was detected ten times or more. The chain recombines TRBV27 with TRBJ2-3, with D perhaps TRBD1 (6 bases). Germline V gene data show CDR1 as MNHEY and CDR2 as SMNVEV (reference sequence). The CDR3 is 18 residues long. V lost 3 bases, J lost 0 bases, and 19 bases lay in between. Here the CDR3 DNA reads TGTGCCAGCAGTTTCCGTCCCGGGACACTTTATAGCACAGATACGCAGTATTTT. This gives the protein CASSFRPGTLYSTDTQYF.

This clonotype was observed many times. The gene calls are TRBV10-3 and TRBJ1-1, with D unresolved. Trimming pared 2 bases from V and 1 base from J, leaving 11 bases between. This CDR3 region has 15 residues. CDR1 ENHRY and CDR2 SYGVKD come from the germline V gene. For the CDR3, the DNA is TGTGCCATCAGTGAGGCCGTTTCAGAGAACACTGAAGCTTTCTTT. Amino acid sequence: CAISEAVSENTEAFF.

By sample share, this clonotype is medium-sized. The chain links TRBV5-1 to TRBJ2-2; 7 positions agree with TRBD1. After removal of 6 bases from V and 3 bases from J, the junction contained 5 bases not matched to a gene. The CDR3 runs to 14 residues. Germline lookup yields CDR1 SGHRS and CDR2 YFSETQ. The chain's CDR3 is CASKRQGDTGELFF. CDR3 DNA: TGCGCCAGCAAGAGACAGGGAGACACCGGGGAGCTGTTTTTT.

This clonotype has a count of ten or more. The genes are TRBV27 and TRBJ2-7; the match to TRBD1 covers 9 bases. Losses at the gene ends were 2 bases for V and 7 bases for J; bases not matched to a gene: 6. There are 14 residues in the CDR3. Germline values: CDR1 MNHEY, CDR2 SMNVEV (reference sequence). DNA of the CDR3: TGTGCCAGCAGTTTAACAGGGGGCCACGAAGAGCAGTACTTC. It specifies CASSLTGGHEEQYF.

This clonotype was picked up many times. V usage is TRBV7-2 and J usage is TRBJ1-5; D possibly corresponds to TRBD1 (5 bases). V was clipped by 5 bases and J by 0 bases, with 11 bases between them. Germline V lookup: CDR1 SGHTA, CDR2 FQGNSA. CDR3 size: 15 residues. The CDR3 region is CASSLQGDSNQPQHF. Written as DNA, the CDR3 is TGTGCCAGCAGCCTTCAGGGAGATAGCAATCAGCCCCAGCATTTT.

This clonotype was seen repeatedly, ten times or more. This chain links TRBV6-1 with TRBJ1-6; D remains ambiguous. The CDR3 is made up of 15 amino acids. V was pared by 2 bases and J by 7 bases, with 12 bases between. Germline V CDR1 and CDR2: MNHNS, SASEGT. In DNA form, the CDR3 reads TGTGCCAGCAGTGAATGGATGTCAGCCAATTCACCCCTCCACTTT. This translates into CASSEWMSANSPLHF.

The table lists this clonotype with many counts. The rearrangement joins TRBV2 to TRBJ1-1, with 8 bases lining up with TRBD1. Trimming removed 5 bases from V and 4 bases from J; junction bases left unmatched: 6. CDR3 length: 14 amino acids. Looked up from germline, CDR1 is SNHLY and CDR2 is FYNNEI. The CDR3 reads CASSLQGVGTEAFF. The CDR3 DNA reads TGTGCCAGCAGTTTACAGGGGGTAGGCACTGAAGCTTTCTTT.

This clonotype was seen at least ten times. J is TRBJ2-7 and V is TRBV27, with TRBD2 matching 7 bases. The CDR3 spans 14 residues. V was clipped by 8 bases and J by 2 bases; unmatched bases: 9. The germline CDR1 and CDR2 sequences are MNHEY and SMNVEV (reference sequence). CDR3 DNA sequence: TGTGCCAGCGCCCCGGGGCTAGCGGCCTACGAGCAGTACTTC. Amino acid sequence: CASAPGLAAYEQYF.

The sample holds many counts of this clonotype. The CDR3 nucleotides read TGTGCCAGTAGTATAATCGGCGGACAGCCCCAGCATTTT. Amino acids: CASSIIGGQPQHF. V usage is TRBV19 and J usage is TRBJ1-5; D gene unclear. Germline CDR1 and CDR2: LNHDA and SQIVND (reference sequence). Trimming left V 2 bases short and J 7 bases short, with 9 bases between. CDR3 length equals 13 residues.